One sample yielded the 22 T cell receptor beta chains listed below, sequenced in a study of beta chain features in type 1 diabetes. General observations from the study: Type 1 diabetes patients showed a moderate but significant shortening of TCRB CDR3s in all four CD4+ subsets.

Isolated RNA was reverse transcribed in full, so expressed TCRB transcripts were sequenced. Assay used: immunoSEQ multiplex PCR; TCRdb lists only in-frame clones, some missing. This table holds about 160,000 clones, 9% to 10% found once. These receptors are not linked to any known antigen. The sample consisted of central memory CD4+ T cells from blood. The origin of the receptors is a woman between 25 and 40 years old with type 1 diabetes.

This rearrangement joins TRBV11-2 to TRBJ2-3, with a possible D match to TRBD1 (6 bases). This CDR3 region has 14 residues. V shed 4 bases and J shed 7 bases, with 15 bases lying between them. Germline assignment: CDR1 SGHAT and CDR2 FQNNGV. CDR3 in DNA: TGTGCCAGCAGCTCGGGACACGGTGGGAATACGCAGTATTTT. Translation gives CASSSGHGGNTQYF.

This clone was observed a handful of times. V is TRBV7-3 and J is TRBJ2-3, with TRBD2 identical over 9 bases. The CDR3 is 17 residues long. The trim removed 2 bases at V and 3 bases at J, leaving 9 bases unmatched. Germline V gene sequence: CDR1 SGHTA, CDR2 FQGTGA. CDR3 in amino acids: CASSLGLAGRGTDTQYF. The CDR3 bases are TGTGCCAGCAGCTTAGGGCTAGCGGGGAGAGGGACAGATACGCAGTATTTT.

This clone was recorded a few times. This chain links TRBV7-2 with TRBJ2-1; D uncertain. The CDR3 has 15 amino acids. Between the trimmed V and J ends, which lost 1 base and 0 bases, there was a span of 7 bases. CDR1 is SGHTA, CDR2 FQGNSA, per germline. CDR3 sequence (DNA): TGTGCCAGCAGCTTAGGACTCAACTCCTACAATGAGCAGTTCTTC. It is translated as CASSLGLNSYNEQFF.

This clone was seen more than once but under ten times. The CDR3 DNA sequence: TGTGCCACCAGCAGCTTTGAGGGAGCAAGGAGAAACAATGAGCAGTTCTTC. Protein sequence: CATSSFEGARRNNEQFF. This chain links TRBV15 with TRBJ2-1; D may be TRBD2 (5 bases). Germline CDR1 LNHNV, CDR2 YYDKDF (reference sequence). The CDR3 is 17 amino acids. V was trimmed by 3 bases and J by 5 bases, leaving 20 bases between them.

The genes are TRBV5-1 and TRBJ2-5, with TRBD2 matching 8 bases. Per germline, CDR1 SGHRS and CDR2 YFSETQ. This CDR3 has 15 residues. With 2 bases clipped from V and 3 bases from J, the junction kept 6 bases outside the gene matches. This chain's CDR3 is CASSLAGREEETQYF. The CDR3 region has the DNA TGCGCCAGCAGCTTAGCTGGGCGGGAGGAAGAGACCCAGTACTTC.

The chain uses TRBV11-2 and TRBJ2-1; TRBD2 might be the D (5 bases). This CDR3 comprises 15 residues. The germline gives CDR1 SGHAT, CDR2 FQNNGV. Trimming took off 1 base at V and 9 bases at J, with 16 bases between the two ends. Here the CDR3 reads CASSLVWLAGIEQFF. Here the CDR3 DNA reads TGTGCCAGCAGCTTAGTTTGGCTAGCCGGGATTGAGCAGTTCTTC.

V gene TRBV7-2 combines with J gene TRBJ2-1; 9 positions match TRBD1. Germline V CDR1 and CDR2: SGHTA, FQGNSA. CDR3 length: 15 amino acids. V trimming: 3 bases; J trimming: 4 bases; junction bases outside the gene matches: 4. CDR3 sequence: CASSLGQGTYNEQFF. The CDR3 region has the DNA TGTGCCAGCAGCTTGGGACAGGGCACTTACAATGAGCAGTTCTTC.

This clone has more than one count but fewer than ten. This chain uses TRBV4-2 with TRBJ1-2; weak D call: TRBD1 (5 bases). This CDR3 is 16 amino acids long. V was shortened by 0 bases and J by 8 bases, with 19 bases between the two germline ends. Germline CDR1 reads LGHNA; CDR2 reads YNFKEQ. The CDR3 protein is CASSQDPDHGGVGYTF. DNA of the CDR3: TGTGCCAGCAGCCAAGATCCCGATCACGGGGGTGTGGGCTACACCTTC.

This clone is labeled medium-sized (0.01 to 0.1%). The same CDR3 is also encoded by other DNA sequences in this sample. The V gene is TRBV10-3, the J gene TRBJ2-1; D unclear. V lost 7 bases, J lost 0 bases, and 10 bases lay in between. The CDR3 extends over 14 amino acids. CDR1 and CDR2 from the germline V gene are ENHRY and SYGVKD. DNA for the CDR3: TGTGCCATCAAAGGCGCGGACTCCTACAATGAGCAGTTCTTC. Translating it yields CAIKGADSYNEQFF.

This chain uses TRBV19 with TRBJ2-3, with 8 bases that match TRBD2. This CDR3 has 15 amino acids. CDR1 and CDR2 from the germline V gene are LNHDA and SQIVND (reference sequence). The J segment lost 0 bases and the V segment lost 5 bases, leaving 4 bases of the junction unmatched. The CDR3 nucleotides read TGTGCCAGTAGTCAGACTAGCGCAAGCACAGATACGCAGTATTTT. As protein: CASSQTSASTDTQYF. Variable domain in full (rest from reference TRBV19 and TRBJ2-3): DGGITQSPKYLFRKEGQNVTLSCEQNLNHDAMYWYRQDPGQGLRLIYYSQIVNDFQKGDIAEGYSVSREKKESFPLTVTSAQKNPTAFYLCASSQTSASTDTQYFGPGTRLTVL.

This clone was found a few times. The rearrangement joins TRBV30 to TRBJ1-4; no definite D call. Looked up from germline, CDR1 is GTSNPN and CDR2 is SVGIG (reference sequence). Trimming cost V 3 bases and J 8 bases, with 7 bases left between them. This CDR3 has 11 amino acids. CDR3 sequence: CAWSSSEKLFF. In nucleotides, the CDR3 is TGTGCCTGGAGCTCTTCCGAAAAACTGTTTTTT.

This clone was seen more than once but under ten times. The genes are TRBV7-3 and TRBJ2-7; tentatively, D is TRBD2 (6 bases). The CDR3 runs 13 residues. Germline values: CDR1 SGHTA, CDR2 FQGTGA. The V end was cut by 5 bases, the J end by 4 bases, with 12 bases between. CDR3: CASSPGDQYEQYF. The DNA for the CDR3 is TGTGCCAGCAGCCCGGGGGACCAATACGAGCAGTACTTC.

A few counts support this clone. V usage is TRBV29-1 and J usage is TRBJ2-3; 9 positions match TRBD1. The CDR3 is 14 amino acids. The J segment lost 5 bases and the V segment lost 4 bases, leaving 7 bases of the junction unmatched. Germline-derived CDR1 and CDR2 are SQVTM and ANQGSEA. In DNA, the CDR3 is TGCAGCGTTGCCCGGGACAGGGCCGGAGATACGCAGTATTTT. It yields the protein CSVARDRAGDTQYF.

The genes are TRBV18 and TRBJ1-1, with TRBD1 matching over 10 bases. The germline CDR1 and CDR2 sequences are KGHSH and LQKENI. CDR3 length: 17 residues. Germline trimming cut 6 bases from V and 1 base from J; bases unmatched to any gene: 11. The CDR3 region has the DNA TGTGCCAGCTCCCCTCGTGGACAGGGGGTCGGGAACACTGAAGCTTTCTTT. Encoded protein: CASSPRGQGVGNTEAFF. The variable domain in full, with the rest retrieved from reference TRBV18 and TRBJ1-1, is NAGVMQNPRHLVRRRGQEARLRCSPMKGHSHVYWYRQLPEEGLKFMVYLQKENIIDESGMPKERFSAEFPKEGPSILRIQQVVRGDSAAYFCASSPRGQGVGNTEAFFGQGTRLTVV.

The CDR3 sequence: CASSLAGTGKTDTQYF. Written as DNA, the CDR3 is TGCGCCAGCAGCTTGGCCGGAACGGGGAAAACAGATACGCAGTATTTT. This chain connects TRBV5-1 to TRBJ2-3; perhaps TRBD2 as D (5 bases). This CDR3 has 16 residues. Trimming shortened V by 0 bases and J by 3 bases, and 14 bases separated the two germline ends. Germline V CDR1 and CDR2: SGHRS, YFSETQ.

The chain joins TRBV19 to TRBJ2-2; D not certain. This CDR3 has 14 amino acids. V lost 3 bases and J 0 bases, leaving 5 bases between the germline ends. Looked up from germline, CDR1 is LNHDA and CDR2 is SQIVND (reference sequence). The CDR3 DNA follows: TGTGCCAGTAGTATCCACTCGAACACCGGGGAGCTGTTTTTT. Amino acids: CASSIHSNTGELFF.

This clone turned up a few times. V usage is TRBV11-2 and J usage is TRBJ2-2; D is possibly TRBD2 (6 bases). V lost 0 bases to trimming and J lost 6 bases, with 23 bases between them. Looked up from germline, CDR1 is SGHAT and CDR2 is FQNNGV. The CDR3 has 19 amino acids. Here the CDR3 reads CASSLDLRLPGSRAGELFF. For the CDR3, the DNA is TGTGCCAGCAGCTTAGATCTTCGGCTGCCCGGGAGTAGGGCCGGGGAGCTGTTTTTT.

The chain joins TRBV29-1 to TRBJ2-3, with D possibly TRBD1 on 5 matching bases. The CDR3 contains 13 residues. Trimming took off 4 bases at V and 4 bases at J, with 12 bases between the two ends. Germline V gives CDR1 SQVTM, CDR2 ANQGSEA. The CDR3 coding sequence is TGCAGCGTTGGGGGCAGGGTGGCAGATACGCAGTATTTT. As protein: CSVGGRVADTQYF.

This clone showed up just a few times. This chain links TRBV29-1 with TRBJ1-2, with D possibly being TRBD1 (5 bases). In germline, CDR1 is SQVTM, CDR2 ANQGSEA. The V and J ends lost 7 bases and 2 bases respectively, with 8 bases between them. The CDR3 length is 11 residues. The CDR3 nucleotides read TGCAGCGCGGGACTGAACTATGGCTACACCTTC. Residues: CSAGLNYGYTF. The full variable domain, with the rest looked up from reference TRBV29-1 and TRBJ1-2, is SAVISQKPSRDICQRGTSLTIQCQVDSQVTMMFWYRQQPGQSLTLIATANQGSEATYESGFVIDKFPISRPNLTFSTLTVSNMSPEDSSIYLCSAGLNYGYTFGSGTRLTVV.

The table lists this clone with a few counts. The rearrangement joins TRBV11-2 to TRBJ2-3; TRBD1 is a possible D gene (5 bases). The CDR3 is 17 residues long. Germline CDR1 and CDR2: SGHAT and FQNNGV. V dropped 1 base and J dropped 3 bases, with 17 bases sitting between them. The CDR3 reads CASSLGGGQTVTDTQYF. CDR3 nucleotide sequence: TGTGCCAGCAGCTTAGGGGGTGGACAAACGGTAACAGATACGCAGTATTTT.

The CDR3 coding sequence is TGCGCCAGCAGCCAAGAGTTTAGGGCAGGGTTCGGCTACACCTTC. Residues: CASSQEFRAGFGYTF. V gene TRBV4-1 combines with J gene TRBJ1-2; TRBD1 is a possible D gene (5 bases). CDR3 length: 15 residues. Deletions cut 0 bases from V and 8 bases from J, with 16 bases between. Germline-derived CDR1 and CDR2 are MGHRA and YSYEKL.

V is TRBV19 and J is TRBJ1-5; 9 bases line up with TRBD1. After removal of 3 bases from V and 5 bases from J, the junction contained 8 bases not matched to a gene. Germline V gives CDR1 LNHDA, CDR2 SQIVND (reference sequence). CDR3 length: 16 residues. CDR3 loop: CASSMGTGGEHQPQHF. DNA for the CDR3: TGTGCCAGTAGTATGGGTACAGGGGGCGAGCATCAGCCCCAGCATTTT.